This T cell receptor (beta chain) was identified in a study of T cells in localized non-small cell lung cancer. Broader study findings: The greatest T cell clonality was found in uninvolved adjacent lung (higher than in tumor). There were a median around 59 of the top 100 tumor clones appearing in adjacent lung.

Germline values: CDR1 SQVTM, CDR2 ANQGSEA. This CDR3 has 14 residues. Trimming shortened V by 7 bases and J by 6 bases, and 22 bases separated the two germline ends. The repertoire was sequenced with immunoSEQ multiplex PCR; TCRdb's copy has only in-frame clones and lacks some. The table lists thousands of clones, about 20% of them singletons. This clone was recorded only once. Its antigen remains unidentified. V usage is TRBV29-1 and J usage is TRBJ2-7; D gene ambiguous. This clonotype was sampled from a female donor older than 55 with stage II lung adenocarcinoma. This material consisted of lung tumor tissue, taken before any cancer treatment. CDR3 in amino acids: CSAALTDFSGEQYF. The CDR3 region has the DNA TGCAGCGCCGCCCTTACGGATTTCTCGGGCGAGCAGTACTTC.